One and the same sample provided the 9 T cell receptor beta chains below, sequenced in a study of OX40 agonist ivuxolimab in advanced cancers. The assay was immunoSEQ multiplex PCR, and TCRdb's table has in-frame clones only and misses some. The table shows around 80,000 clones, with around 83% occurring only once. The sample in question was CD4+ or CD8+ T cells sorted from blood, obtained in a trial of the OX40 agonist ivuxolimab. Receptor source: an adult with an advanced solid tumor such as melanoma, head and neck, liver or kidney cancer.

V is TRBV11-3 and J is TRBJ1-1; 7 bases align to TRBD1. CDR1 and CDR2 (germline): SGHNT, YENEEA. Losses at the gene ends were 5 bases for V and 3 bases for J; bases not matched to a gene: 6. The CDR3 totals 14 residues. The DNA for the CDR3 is TGTGCCAGCAGCAGTAGACAGGGTGACACTGAAGCTTTCTTT. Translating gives CASSSRQGDTEAFF.

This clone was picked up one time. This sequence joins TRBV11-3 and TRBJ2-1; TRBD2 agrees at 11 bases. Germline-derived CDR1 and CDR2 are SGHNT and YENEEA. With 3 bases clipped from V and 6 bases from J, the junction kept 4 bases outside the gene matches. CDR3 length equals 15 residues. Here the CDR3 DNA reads TGTGCCAGCAGCTTGCTAGCGGGAGGCACCAATGAGCAGTTCTTC. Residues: CASSLLAGGTNEQFF.

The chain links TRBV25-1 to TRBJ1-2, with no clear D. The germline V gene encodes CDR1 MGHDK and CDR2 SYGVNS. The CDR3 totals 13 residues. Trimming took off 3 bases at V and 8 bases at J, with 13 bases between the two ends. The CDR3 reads CASSDGWVRGYTF. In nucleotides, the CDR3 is TGTGCCAGCAGTGATGGATGGGTTCGCGGCTACACCTTC.

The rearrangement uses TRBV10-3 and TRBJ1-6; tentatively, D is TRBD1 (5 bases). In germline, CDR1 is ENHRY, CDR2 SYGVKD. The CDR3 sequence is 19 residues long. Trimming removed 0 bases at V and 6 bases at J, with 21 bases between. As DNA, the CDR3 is TGTGCCATCAGTGAGTCCTCGATAGGGACGGCAGGTGCTAATTCACCCCTCCACTTT. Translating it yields CAISESSIGTAGANSPLHF.

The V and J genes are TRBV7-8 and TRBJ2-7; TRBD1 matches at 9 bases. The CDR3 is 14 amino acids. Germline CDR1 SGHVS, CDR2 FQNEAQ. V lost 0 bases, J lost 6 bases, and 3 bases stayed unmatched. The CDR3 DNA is TGTGCCAGCAGCTTAGCAACAGGGGGCGGCGAGCAGTACTTC. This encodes CASSLATGGGEQYF. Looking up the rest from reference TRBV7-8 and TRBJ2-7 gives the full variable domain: GAGVSQSPRYKVAKRGQDVALRCDPISGHVSLFWYQQALGQGPEFLTYFQNEAQLDKSGLPSDRFFAERPEGSVSTLKIQRTQQEDSAVYLCASSLATGGGEQYFGPGTRLTVT.

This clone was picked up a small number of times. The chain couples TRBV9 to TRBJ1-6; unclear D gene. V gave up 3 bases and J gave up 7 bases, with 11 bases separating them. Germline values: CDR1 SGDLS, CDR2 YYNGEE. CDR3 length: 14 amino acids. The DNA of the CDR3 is TGTGCCAGCAGCGCAGACACGGAGAATTCACCCCTCCACTTT. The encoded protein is CASSADTENSPLHF. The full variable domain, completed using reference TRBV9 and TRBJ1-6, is DSGVTQTPKHLITATGQRVTLRCSPRSGDLSVYWYQQSLDQGLQFLIQYYNGEERAKGNILERFSAQQFPDLHSELNLSSLELGDSALYFCASSADTENSPLHFGNGTRLTVT.

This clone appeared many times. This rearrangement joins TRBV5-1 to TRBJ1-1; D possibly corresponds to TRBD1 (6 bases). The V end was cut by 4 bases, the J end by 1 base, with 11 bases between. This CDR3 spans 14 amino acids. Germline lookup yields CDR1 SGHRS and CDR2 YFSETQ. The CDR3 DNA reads TGCGCCAGCAGCATCCAGACAGGGAACACTGAAGCTTTCTTT. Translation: CASSIQTGNTEAFF.

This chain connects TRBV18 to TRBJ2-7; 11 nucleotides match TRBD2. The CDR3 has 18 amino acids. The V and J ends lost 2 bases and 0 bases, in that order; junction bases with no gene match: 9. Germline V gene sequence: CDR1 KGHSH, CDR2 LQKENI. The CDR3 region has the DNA TGTGCCAGCTCACCATTTTCTAGCGGGGGGTCAAGCTCCTACGAGCAGTACTTC. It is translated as CASSPFSSGGSSSYEQYF.

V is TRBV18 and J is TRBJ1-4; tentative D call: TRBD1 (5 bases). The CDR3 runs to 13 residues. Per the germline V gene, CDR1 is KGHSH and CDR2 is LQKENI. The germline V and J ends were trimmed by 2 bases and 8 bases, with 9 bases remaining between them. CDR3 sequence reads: CASSPMGREKLFF. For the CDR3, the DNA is TGTGCCAGCTCACCAATGGGGCGGGAAAAACTGTTTTTT. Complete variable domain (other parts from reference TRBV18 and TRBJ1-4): NAGVMQNPRHLVRRRGQEARLRCSPMKGHSHVYWYRQLPEEGLKFMVYLQKENIIDESGMPKERFSAEFPKEGPSILRIQQVVRGDSAAYFCASSPMGREKLFFGSGTQLSVL.